The 25 T cell receptor beta chains listed next were all sequenced from one sample in a study of shared clonotypes between healthy human individuals. Only in-frame clones appear in the TCRdb table, and some are missing; sequencing was by immunoSEQ multiplex PCR. The sample has more than 400,000 clones, around four fifths seen once; the top ten hold about 12%. The sequenced sample was PBMCs. All receptors derive from a woman aged 40 to 50 in good health. Some clones in this sample may be carry-over from other donors' samples.

This clone appeared a few times. The chain carries TRBV19 and TRBJ1-5, with 7 bases matching TRBD1. In germline, CDR1 is LNHDA, CDR2 SQIVND (reference sequence). J gave up 6 bases and V 6 bases, and 5 bases lay outside the gene matches. This CDR3 has 13 residues. The CDR3 DNA reads as TGTGCCAGTAGCACCACAGGGGTTCAGCCCCAGCATTTT. Amino acid sequence: CASSTTGVQPQHF.

This clone was counted only a few times. This sequence joins TRBV4-1 and TRBJ1-3; D gene uncertain. The V gene's germline CDR1 is MGHRA and CDR2 YSYEKL. V was pared by 2 bases and J by 0 bases, with 11 bases between. The length of the CDR3 is 16 residues. CDR3 in amino acids: CASSQPGPISGNTIYF. In DNA, the CDR3 is TGCGCCAGCAGCCAACCGGGCCCTATCTCTGGAAACACCATATATTTT.

The chain links TRBV5-4 to TRBJ2-7; TRBD2 matches at 9 bases. The V and J ends lost 4 bases and 6 bases, in that order; junction bases with no gene match: 11. The CDR3 is 15 amino acids. Per germline, CDR1 SGHNT and CDR2 YYREEE (reference sequence). In DNA form, the CDR3 reads TGTGCCAGCAGCCCGTCCCTAGCGGGAAGCGGCGAGCAGTACTTC. Its translation: CASSPSLAGSGEQYF.

The chain employs TRBV5-1 and TRBJ1-2, with D possibly matching TRBD1 (5 bases). Trimming shortened V by 0 bases and J by 4 bases, and 10 bases separated the two germline ends. Germline loops: CDR1 SGHRS, CDR2 YFSETQ. This CDR3 has 14 amino acids. CDR3 in amino acids: CASSLDRPPYGYTF. The CDR3 DNA reads TGCGCCAGCAGCTTGGACAGGCCACCCTATGGCTACACCTTC.

This rearrangement joins TRBV30 to TRBJ2-2, with D maybe TRBD1 (7 bases). Per germline, CDR1 GTSNPN and CDR2 SVGIG (reference sequence). The CDR3 has 13 amino acids. Deletions cut 6 bases from V and 7 bases from J, with 15 bases between. The CDR3 loop is CACKDREVGELFF. CDR3 DNA sequence: TGTGCCTGCAAAGACAGGGAGGTCGGGGAGCTGTTTTTT.

The sample holds a few counts of this clone. V gene TRBV19 combines with J gene TRBJ2-7, with 11 bases aligning to TRBD2. Per the germline V gene, CDR1 is LNHDA and CDR2 is SQIVND (reference sequence). The length of the CDR3 is 15 residues. With V trimmed by 4 bases and J by 2 bases, 4 bases remained unmatched. CDR3 bases: TGTGCCAGTAGTAAAACTAGCGGGAGAACCTACGAGCAGTACTTC. Its translation: CASSKTSGRTYEQYF.

CDR3 DNA sequence: TGTGCCAGTGGATCCTACGAGCAGTACTTC. Amino acid sequence: CASGSYEQYF. This chain joins TRBV19 and TRBJ2-7; no definite D call. Per germline, CDR1 LNHDA and CDR2 SQIVND (reference sequence). The CDR3 totals 10 residues. Deletions cut 8 bases from V and 1 base from J, with 3 bases between.

The rearrangement uses TRBV29-1 and TRBJ2-7; either TRBD1 or TRBD2 may fit D (7 bases each). Germline V gene sequence: CDR1 SQVTM, CDR2 ANQGSEA. CDR3 length: 15 amino acids. Trimming took 0 bases from V and 3 from J, leaving 15 bases between them. This CDR3 is CSVEDRAGGVYEQYF. Written as DNA, the CDR3 is TGCAGCGTTGAAGATAGGGCAGGGGGGGTCTACGAGCAGTACTTC.

The CDR3 loop is CASRRRTANTGELFF. CDR3 nucleotides: TGCGCCAGCAGGAGACGGACAGCGAACACCGGGGAGCTGTTTTTT. V gene TRBV4-1 combines with J gene TRBJ2-2; weak D call: TRBD1 (6 bases). The V gene's germline CDR1 is MGHRA and CDR2 YSYEKL. The CDR3 is 15 amino acids. V was trimmed by 6 bases and J by 0 bases, leaving 11 bases between them.

Turning to this clone: The sample carries other DNA sequences with the same CDR3. The rearrangement joins TRBV5-1 to TRBJ2-7; D perhaps matches TRBD2 (5 bases). The ends were cut back, 0 bases at V and 4 bases at J, with 8 bases in the middle. CDR1 and CDR2 from the germline V gene are SGHRS and YFSETQ. The length of the CDR3 is 13 residues. This CDR3 is CASSLAGVYEQYF. CDR3 DNA: TGCGCCAGCAGCTTGGCCGGGGTTTACGAGCAGTACTTC. Full variable domain (missing parts from reference TRBV5-1 and TRBJ2-7): KAGVTQTPRYLIKTRGQQVTLSCSPISGHRSVSWYQQTPGQGLQFLFEYFSETQRNKGNFPGRFSGRQFSNSRSEMNVSTLELGDSALYLCASSLAGVYEQYFGPGTRLTVT.

There are a few counts of this clone. The chain is built from TRBV4-1 and TRBJ2-1, with TRBD2 matching over 7 bases. This CDR3 region has 15 residues. Germline assignment: CDR1 MGHRA and CDR2 YSYEKL. Trimming took 6 bases from V and 7 from J; bases not matched to a gene: 12. The CDR3 loop reads CASRWGGGPSNEQFF. CDR3 sequence (DNA): TGCGCCAGCAGGTGGGGGGGAGGACCAAGTAATGAGCAGTTCTTC.

The J gene is TRBJ2-1, the V gene TRBV7-2, with D tentatively TRBD1 (6 bases). With 0 bases removed from V and 5 bases from J, the gap between germline ends came to 8 bases. Germline V gives CDR1 SGHTA, CDR2 FQGNSA. The CDR3 sequence is 14 residues long. The CDR3 sequence: CASSLAGQNNEQFF. DNA for the CDR3: TGTGCCAGCAGCTTAGCCGGACAGAACAATGAGCAGTTCTTC.

This chain connects TRBV15 to TRBJ2-1; D is uncertain. Trimming stripped 3 bases from V and 15 bases from J, with 12 bases between. Germline V lookup: CDR1 LNHNV, CDR2 YYDKDF (reference sequence). The CDR3 has 11 amino acids. This CDR3 reads CATSSLVSWFF. The CDR3 nucleotides are TGTGCCACCAGCAGTCTAGTGTCTTGGTTCTTC.

V usage is TRBV12-1 and J usage is TRBJ2-1; the tabulated D call, TRBD2, remains unverified against the DNA. TRBV12-1 is noted as a pseudogene. The CDR3 has 16 amino acids. CDR3 sequence reads: CASSSPPPSSYNEQFF. The CDR3 DNA is TGTGCCAGCAGCTCACCCCCACCGAGCTCCTACAATGAGCAGTTCTTC.

This clone was recorded at least ten times. This sample also contains other DNA sequences that code for the same CDR3. The V gene is TRBV30, the J gene TRBJ1-5; maybe TRBD1 (6 bases). Trimming left V 1 base short and J 2 bases short, with 6 bases between. The CDR3 extends over 13 amino acids. CDR1 is GTSNPN and CDR2 is SVGIG in the germline V gene (reference sequence). The CDR3 DNA reads TGTGCCTGGAGTGGACAGGGCAATCAGCCCCAGCATTTT. Its protein product is CAWSGQGNQPQHF. Filled out from reference TRBV30 and TRBJ1-5, the complete variable domain reads SQTIHQWPATLVQPVGSPLSLECTVEGTSNPNLYWYRQAAGRGLQLLFYSVGIGQISSEVPQNLSASRPQDRQFILSSKKLLLSDSGFYLCAWSGQGNQPQHFGDGTRLSIL.

This clone has just one count. The chain has TRBV18 and TRBJ1-4; TRBD1 is a possible D gene (6 bases). Germline V CDR1 and CDR2: KGHSH, LQKENI. V was pared by 1 base and J by 4 bases, with 10 bases between. CDR3 length: 15 residues. The CDR3 DNA reads as TGTGCCAGCTCACCACGGGGACACAATAATGAAAAACTGTTTTTT. Translation gives CASSPRGHNNEKLFF.

This rearrangement joins TRBV7-9 to TRBJ2-1, with D unclear. The CDR3 is 15 amino acids. The germline V and J ends were trimmed by 6 bases and 2 bases, with 14 bases remaining between them. The germline V gene encodes CDR1 SEHNR and CDR2 FQNEAQ (reference sequence). CDR3 loop: CASSVRWSTYNEQFF. For the CDR3, the DNA is TGTGCCAGCAGTGTCCGGTGGTCAACCTACAATGAGCAGTTCTTC.

This clone has a count of ten or more. The CDR3, as DNA: TGTGCCAGCAGTGAGAGACAGGGGGCCAGGAACACTGAAGCTTTCTTT. It yields the protein CASSERQGARNTEAFF. The V and J genes are TRBV6-1 and TRBJ1-1; 10 bases fit TRBD1. The V segment lost 3 bases and the J segment 1 base; nucleotides outside the gene matches: 5. This CDR3 has 16 residues. In germline, CDR1 is MNHNS, CDR2 SASEGT.

The chain employs TRBV28 and TRBJ1-1, with D possibly matching TRBD1 (6 bases). Germline values: CDR1 MDHEN, CDR2 SYDVKM. The CDR3 spans 14 residues. Trimming removed 1 base from V and 6 bases from J, with 12 bases in between. This chain's CDR3 is CASSLLRQAPEAFF. The CDR3 nucleotides read TGTGCCAGCAGTTTATTGAGACAGGCTCCTGAAGCTTTCTTT.

V usage is TRBV5-1 and J usage is TRBJ2-3; 9 positions agree with TRBD1. Germline CDR1 reads SGHRS; CDR2 reads YFSETQ. The ends lost 4 bases at V and 0 bases at J; junction bases unmatched: 12. This CDR3 contains 18 residues. The CDR3 region is CASSLGTGLTPSTDTQYF. CDR3 bases: TGCGCCAGCAGCCTCGGGACAGGGCTAACCCCTAGCACAGATACGCAGTATTTT.

The CDR3 DNA is TGTGCCAGCAGGACTAGCGGACTCTACAATGAGCAGTTCTTC. Its translation is CASRTSGLYNEQFF. This chain links TRBV2 with TRBJ2-1, with 9 bases lining up with TRBD2. This CDR3 region has 14 residues. The J segment lost 3 bases and the V segment lost 6 bases, leaving 3 bases of the junction unmatched. Germline CDR1 SNHLY, CDR2 FYNNEI.

This chain uses TRBV30 with TRBJ2-7; D ambiguous. Trimming removed 0 bases from V and 2 bases from J, with 14 bases in between. The germline V gene encodes CDR1 GTSNPN and CDR2 SVGIG (reference sequence). This CDR3 is 15 amino acids long. The CDR3 DNA sequence: TGTGCCTGGAGTGTACCGACGTACGGTCCCTACGAGCAGTACTTC. Protein: CAWSVPTYGPYEQYF.

This clone was seen a single time. This rearrangement joins TRBV9 to TRBJ2-1; D may be TRBD2 (5 bases). The CDR3 extends over 15 amino acids. The V and J ends lost 3 bases and 7 bases respectively, with 17 bases between them. Germline V gene data show CDR1 as SGDLS and CDR2 as YYNGEE. The CDR3 DNA reads TGTGCCAGCAGCGGGCCTTACGGGGTTGGGAATGAGCAGTTCTTC. It is translated as CASSGPYGVGNEQFF.

The V gene is TRBV18, the J gene TRBJ2-3, with D uncertain. CDR1 KGHSH and CDR2 LQKENI come from the germline V gene. Trimming removed 5 bases from V and 4 bases from J, with 4 bases in between. This CDR3 spans 11 amino acids. The CDR3, as DNA: TGTGCCAGCTCAATGTCAGATACGCAGTATTTT. Translated, it gives CASSMSDTQYF.

The V call is TRBV30, the J call TRBJ2-1; D unclear. Germline CDR1 GTSNPN, CDR2 SVGIG (reference sequence). This CDR3 has 10 residues. V lost 8 bases to trimming and J lost 5 bases, with 7 bases between them. In DNA form, the CDR3 reads TGTGCCCCCCGGAACAATGAGCAGTTCTTC. It yields the protein CAPRNNEQFF.